Listed below are T cell receptor beta chains from one sample, sequenced in a study of blood T cell repertoires in COVID-19. This table comes from immunoSEQ multiplex PCR, and its TCRdb copy is limited to in-frame clones, with some not included. The sample comprises some 160,000 clones, around 89% of which are singletons, and about 2.6% rests with the top ten. What was sequenced was peripheral blood. The origin of the receptors is a man in his fifties or sixties with acute or convalescent COVID-19. Each CDR3 is given with its conserved first and last residue. The D gene is left open where the match is weak. The size entry is marked missing in some rows and otherwise reads once, few, many or a size class.

abundance	d_gene	v_gene	j_gene	CDR3nt	CDR3aa
-	-	TRBV2	TRBJ2-5	TGTGCCAGCAGTGAAATTCGGGCAGGGCGGCAGACCCAGTACTTC	CASSEIRAGRQTQYF
-	-	TRBV3-1/TRBV3-2	TRBJ1-3	TGTGCCAGCAGCCAACTCGGAAACACCATATATTTT	CASSQLGNTIYF
-	-	TRBV2	TRBJ1-4	TGTGCCAGCAGTACAAGGGGTCTAACTAATGAAAAACTGTTTTTT	CASSTRGLTNEKLFF
-	-	TRBV27	TRBJ2-1	TGTGCCAGCATTCCCCGGAGCTCCTACAATGAGCAGTTCTTC	CASIPRSSYNEQFF
-	TRBD2	TRBV24-1	TRBJ2-5	TGTGCCACTAGCGGGGGGACCTACCAAGAGACCCAGTACTTC	CATSGGTYQETQYF
once	-	TRBV6-5	TRBJ2-3	TGTGCCAGCAGTTCCACAGGTGCAGATACGCAGTATTTT	CASSSTGADTQYF
-	-	TRBV7-6	TRBJ2-7	TGTGCCAGCAGCTTTAATCCCCTCGGGGACACTTCCTACGAGCAGTACTTC	CASSFNPLGDTSYEQYF
-	-	TRBV5-1	TRBJ1-6	TGCGCCAGCAGCTTGGGGGAGAGGTTGAATTCACCCCTCCACTTT	CASSLGERLNSPLHF
-	-	TRBV7-9	TRBJ1-2	TGTGCCAGCAGCTTAGATTTAGACAGAAACTATGGCTACACCTTC	CASSLDLDRNYGYTF
-	TRBD2	TRBV7-3	TRBJ2-7	TGTGCCAGCAGCTTAATTGGTGGGAGCGGGGGGTCCTACGAGCAGTACTTC	CASSLIGGSGGSYEQYF
-	-	TRBV18	TRBJ1-5	TGTGCCAGCTCGCAAGACAGAATGCCTCAGCCCCAGCATTTT	CASSQDRMPQPQHF
-	-	TRBV10-3	TRBJ1-3	TGTGCCAGCAGTTACTCTGGAAACACCATATATTTT	CASSYSGNTIYF
-	-	TRBV4-1	TRBJ1-1	TGCGCCAGCATGATTAGGGCGGGAGGCACTGAAGCTTTCTTT	CASMIRAGGTEAFF
-	-	TRBV5-1	TRBJ2-2	TGCGCCAGCAGCCACAATTCAGGGGTAGGCACCGGGGAGCTGTTTTTT	CASSHNSGVGTGELFF
-	-	TRBV30	TRBJ1-3	TGTGCCTGGAGTCTTGAGCCGCATGCGGGGGGATTATTCTCTGGAAACACCATATATTTT	CAWSLEPHAGGLFSGNTIYF
-	-	TRBV7-3	TRBJ2-7	TGTGCCAGCAGCTTAAATGGCGGCTACGAGCAGTACTTC	CASSLNGGYEQYF
-	TRBD2	TRBV10-3	TRBJ2-3	TGTGCCATCAGTGGAATAGCGGGGGGAGGGGATACGCAGTATTTT	CAISGIAGGGDTQYF
once	-	TRBV7-9	TRBJ1-5	TGTGCCAGCAGCTTAGGCTGGGGAGGAGGTCAGCCCCAGCATTTT	CASSLGWGGGQPQHF
-	-	TRBV7-7	TRBJ2-7	TGTGCCAGCAGCTTACTGGACAAAAGCGAGCAGTACTTC	CASSLLDKSEQYF
-	-	TRBV2	TRBJ1-1	TGTGCCAGCAGTGAATTTGGCAGGAACACTGAAGCTTTCTTT	CASSEFGRNTEAFF
-	TRBD1	TRBV6-5	TRBJ1-5	TGTGCCAGCAGTTACTCGACAGGGGGCAATCAGCCCCAGCATTTT	CASSYSTGGNQPQHF
-	-	TRBV29-1	TRBJ2-7	TGCAGCGTTGGAAGGAGTTCCTACGAGCAGTACTTC	CSVGRSSYEQYF
-	-	TRBV30	TRBJ2-2	TGTGCCTGGACGGTTACGAACACCGGGGAGCTGTTTTTT	CAWTVTNTGELFF
-	TRBD1	TRBV7-6	TRBJ2-7	TGTGCCAGCAGCTTATACACCGGGACAGGGCCCTCCTACGAGCAGTACTTC	CASSLYTGTGPSYEQYF
-	-	TRBV18	TRBJ2-4	TGTGCCAGCTCACCACCTAACAGGGACATTCAGTACTTC	CASSPPNRDIQYF
-	TRBD1	TRBV5-1	TRBJ2-5	TGCGCCAGCAGGCTACCGGGACAGGGGGTTTCGGGGACCCAGTACTTC	CASRLPGQGVSGTQYF